This T cell receptor (beta chain) was recorded in a study of memory CD4+ T cells and cytomegalovirus serostatus. The sort gate was single viable CD3+CD4+CD8-CD45RO+ cells for memory CD4+ T cells. Using immunoSEQ multiplex PCR, the repertoire was profiled, and TCRdb retains in-frame clones only, with some absent. The data hold 60,000 or so clones, with approximately 81% observed a single time. This clone came up once. The antigen remains unidentified. General study results and limits: Each of fewer than 80 CMV-associated TCRbeta sequences occurred in one to five individuals.

This CDR3 has 11 residues. V dropped 4 bases and J dropped 4 bases, with 2 bases sitting between them. Germline V gene sequence: CDR1 WNHNN, CDR2 SYGVQD (reference sequence). This chain joins TRBV10-1 and TRBJ1-3; D unclear. The material sequenced was memory CD4+ T cells from blood. The receptor comes from an adult in good health and CMV-seronegative. Some clones in this sample may be carry-over from other donors' samples. As DNA, the CDR3 is TGCGCCAGCAGTGTCGGAAACACCATATATTTT. Residues: CASSVGNTIYF.